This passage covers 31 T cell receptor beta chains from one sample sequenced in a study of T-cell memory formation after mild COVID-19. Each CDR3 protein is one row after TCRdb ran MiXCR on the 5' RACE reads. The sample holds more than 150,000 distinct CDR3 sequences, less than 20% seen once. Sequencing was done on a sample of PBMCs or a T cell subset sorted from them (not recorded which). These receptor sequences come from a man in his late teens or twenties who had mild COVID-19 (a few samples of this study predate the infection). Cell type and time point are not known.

The CDR3: CASSFDRGWEQFF. In nucleotides, the CDR3 is TGTGCCAGCAGCTTCGACAGGGGGTGGGAGCAGTTCTTC. V and J are TRBV7-2 and TRBJ2-1; 9 bases are shared with TRBD1. The CDR3 length is 13 residues. The germline V gene has CDR1 SGHTA and CDR2 FQGNSA. The V segment lost 3 bases and the J segment 10 bases; nucleotides outside the gene matches: 4.

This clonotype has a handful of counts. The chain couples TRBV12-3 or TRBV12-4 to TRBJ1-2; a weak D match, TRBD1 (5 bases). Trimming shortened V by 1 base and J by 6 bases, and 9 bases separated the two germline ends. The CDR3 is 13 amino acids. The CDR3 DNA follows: TGTGCCAGCAGTTTAGATCCAGGGAATGGCTACACCTTC. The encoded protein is CASSLDPGNGYTF.

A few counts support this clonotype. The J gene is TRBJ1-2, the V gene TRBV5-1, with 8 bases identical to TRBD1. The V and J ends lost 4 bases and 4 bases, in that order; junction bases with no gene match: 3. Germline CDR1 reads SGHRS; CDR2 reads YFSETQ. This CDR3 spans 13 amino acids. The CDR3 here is CASSAQGAYGYTF. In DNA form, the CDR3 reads TGCGCCAGCAGCGCCCAGGGGGCCTATGGCTACACCTTC. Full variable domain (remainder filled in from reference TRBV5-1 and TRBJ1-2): KAGVTQTPRYLIKTRGQQVTLSCSPISGHRSVSWYQQTPGQGLQFLFEYFSETQRNKGNFPGRFSGRQFSNSRSEMNVSTLELGDSALYLCASSAQGAYGYTFGSGTRLTVV.

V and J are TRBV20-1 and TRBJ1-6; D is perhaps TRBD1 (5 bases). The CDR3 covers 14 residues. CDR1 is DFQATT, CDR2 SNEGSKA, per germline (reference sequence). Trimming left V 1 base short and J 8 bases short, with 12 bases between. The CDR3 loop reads CSARVGGDDSPLHF. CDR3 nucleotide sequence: TGCAGTGCTAGAGTTGGGGGTGATGATTCACCCCTCCACTTT.

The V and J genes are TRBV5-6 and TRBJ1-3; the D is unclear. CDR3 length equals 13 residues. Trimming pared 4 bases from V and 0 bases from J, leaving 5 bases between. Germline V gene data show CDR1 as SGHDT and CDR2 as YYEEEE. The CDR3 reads CASSVTSGNTIYF. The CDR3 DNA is TGTGCCAGCAGCGTCACCTCTGGAAACACCATATATTTT.

CDR3 sequence (DNA): TGTGCCAGCAGCGGGGGGGACTACAATGAGCAGTTCTTC. This sequence encodes CASSGGDYNEQFF. The chain recombines TRBV7-8 with TRBJ2-1; TRBD2 matches at 7 bases. This CDR3 has 13 residues. Germline V CDR1 and CDR2: SGHVS, FQNEAQ. After removal of 5 bases from V and 3 bases from J, the junction contained 1 base not matched to a gene.

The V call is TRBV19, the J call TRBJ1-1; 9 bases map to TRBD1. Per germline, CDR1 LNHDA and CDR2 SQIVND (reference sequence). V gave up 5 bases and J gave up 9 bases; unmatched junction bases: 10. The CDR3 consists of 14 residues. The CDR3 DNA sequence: TGTGCCAGTAGTCCCAAGGGACAGGGAGCGAAAGCTTTCTTT. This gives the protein CASSPKGQGAKAFF.

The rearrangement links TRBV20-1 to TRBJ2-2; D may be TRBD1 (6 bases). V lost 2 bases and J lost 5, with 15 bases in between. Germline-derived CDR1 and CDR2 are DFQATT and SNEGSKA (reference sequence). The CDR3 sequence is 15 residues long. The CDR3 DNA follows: TGCAGTGCTAGAAGGGACATCATCGTGACCGGGGAGCTGTTTTTT. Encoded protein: CSARRDIIVTGELFF.

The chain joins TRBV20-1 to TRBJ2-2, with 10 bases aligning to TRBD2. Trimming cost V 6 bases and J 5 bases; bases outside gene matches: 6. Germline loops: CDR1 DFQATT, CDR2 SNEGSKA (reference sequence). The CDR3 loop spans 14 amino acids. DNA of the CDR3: TGCAGTGCCCGTAGCGGGGGGCTGACCGGGGAGCTGTTTTTT. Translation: CSARSGGLTGELFF.

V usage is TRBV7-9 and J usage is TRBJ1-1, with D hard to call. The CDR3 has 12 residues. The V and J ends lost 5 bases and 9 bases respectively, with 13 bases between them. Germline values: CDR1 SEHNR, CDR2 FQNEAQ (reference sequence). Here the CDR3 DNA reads TGTGCCAGCAGCGCATCCACTAGTCAAGCTTTCTTT. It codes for CASSASTSQAFF.

CDR3 sequence (DNA): TGTGCCAGCAGCTTAGACCCTCGTGGAGAGCAGTTCTTC. Translation gives CASSLDPRGEQFF. This chain connects TRBV11-3 to TRBJ2-1; D is uncertain. Germline-derived CDR1 and CDR2 are SGHNT and YENEEA. With 0 bases removed from V and 10 bases from J, the gap between germline ends came to 10 bases. The CDR3 is 13 amino acids.

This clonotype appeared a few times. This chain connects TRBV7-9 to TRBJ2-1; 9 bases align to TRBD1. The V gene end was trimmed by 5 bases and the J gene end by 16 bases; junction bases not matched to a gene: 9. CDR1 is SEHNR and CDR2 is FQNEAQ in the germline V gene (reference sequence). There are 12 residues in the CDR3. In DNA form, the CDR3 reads TGTGCCAGCAGCACCACCGGGACAGGGTCTTTCTTC. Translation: CASSTTGTGSFF.

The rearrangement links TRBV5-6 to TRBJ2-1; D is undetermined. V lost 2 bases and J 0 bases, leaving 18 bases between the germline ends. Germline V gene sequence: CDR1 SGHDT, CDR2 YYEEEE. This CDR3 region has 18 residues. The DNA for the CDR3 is TGTGCCAGCAGCTTCCTGAGACTGGAACAAAGCTCCTACAATGAGCAGTTCTTC. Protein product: CASSFLRLEQSSYNEQFF.

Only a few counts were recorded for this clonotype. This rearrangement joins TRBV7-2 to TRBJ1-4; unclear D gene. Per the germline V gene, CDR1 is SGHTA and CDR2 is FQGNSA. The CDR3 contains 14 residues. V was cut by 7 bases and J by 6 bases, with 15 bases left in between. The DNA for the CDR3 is TGTGCCAGCACCCGGGCCCGGGCGGATGAAAAACTGTTTTTT. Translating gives CASTRARADEKLFF.

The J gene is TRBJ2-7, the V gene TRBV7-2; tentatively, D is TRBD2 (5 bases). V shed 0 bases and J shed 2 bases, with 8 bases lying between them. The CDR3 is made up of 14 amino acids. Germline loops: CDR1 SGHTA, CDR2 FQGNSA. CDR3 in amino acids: CASSLAAVTYEQYF. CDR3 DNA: TGTGCCAGCAGCTTAGCAGCGGTGACCTACGAGCAGTACTTC.

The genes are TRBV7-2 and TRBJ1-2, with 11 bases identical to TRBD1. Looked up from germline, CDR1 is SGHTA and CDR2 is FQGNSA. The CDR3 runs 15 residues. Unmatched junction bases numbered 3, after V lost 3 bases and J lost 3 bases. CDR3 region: CASSLDRGLYYGYTF. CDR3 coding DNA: TGTGCCAGCAGCTTGGACAGGGGGCTCTACTATGGCTACACCTTC.

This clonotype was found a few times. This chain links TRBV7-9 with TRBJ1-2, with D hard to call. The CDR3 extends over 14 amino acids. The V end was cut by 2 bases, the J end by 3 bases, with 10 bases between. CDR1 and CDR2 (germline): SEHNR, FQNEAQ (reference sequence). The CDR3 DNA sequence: TGTGCCAGCAGCTTATGGTCAGGTGACTATGGCTACACCTTC. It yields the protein CASSLWSGDYGYTF.

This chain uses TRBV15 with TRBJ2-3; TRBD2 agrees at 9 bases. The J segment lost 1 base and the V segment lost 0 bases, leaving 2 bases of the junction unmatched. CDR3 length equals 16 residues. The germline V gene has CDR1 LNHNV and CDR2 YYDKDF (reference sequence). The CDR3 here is CATSRDQRGGTDTQYF. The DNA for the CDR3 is TGTGCCACCAGCAGAGACCAGCGGGGGGGCACAGATACGCAGTATTTT. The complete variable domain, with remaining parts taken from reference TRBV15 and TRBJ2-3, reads DAMVIQNPRYQVTQFGKPVTLSCSQTLNHNVMYWYQQKSSQAPKLLFHYYDKDFNNEADTPDNFQSRRPNTSFCFLDIRSPGLGDTAMYLCATSRDQRGGTDTQYFGPGTRLTVL.

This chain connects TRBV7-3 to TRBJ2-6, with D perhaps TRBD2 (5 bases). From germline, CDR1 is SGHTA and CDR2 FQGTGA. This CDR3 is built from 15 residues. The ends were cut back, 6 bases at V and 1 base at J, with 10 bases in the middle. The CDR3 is CASRPPGSGANVLTF. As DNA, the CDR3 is TGTGCCAGCAGGCCTCCGGGATCTGGGGCCAACGTCCTGACTTTC.

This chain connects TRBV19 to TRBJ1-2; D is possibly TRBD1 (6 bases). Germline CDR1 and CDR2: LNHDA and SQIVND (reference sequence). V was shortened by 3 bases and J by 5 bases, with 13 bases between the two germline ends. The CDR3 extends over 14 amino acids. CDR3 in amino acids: CASSIIGGQYGYTF. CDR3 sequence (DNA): TGTGCCAGTAGTATCATCGGGGGCCAGTATGGCTACACCTTC.

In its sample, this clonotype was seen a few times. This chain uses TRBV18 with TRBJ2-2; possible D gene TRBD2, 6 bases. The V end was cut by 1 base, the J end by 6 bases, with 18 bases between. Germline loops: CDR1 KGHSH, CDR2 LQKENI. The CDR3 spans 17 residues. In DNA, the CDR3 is TGTGCCAGCTCACCACGGGGACTCAGTAAAGTGGCCGGGGAGCTGTTTTTT. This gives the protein CASSPRGLSKVAGELFF.

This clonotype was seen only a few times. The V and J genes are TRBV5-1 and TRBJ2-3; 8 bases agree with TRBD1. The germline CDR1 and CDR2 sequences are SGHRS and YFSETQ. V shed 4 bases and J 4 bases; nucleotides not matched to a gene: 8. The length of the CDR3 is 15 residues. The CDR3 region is CASSQGQAKPDTQYF. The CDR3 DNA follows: TGCGCCAGCAGCCAGGGACAGGCCAAACCAGATACGCAGTATTTT.

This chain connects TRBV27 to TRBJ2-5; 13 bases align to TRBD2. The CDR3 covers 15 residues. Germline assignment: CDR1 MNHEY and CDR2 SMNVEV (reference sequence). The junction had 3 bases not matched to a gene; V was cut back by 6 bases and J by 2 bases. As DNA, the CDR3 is TGTGCCAGCAGCAGACTAGCGGGGGGACAAGAGACCCAGTACTTC. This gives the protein CASSRLAGGQETQYF.

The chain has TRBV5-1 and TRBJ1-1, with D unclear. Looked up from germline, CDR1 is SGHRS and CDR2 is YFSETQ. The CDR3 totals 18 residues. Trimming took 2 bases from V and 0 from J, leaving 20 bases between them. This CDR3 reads CASSFRGAPGGVNTEAFF. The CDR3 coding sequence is TGCGCCAGCAGCTTCCGGGGAGCACCGGGCGGGGTGAACACTGAAGCTTTCTTT.

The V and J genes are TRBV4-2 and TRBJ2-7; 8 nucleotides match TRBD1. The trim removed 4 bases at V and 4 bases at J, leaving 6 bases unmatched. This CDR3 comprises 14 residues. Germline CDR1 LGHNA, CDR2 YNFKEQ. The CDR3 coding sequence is TGTGCCAGCAGCCCGCGGACAGGGAGGTACGAGCAGTACTTC. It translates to CASSPRTGRYEQYF.

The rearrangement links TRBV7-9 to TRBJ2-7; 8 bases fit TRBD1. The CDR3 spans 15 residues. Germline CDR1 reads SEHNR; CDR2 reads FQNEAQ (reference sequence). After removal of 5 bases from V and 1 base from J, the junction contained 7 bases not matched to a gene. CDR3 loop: CASSSPDRGSYEQYF. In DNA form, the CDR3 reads TGTGCCAGCAGCAGCCCAGACAGGGGTTCCTACGAGCAGTACTTC.

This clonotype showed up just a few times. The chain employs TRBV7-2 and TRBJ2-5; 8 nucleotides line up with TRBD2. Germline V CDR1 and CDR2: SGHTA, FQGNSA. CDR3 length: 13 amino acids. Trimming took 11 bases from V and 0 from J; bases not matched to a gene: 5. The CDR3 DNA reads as TGTGCCGGCGGGGGGCAGTACCAAGAGACCCAGTACTTC. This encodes CAGGGQYQETQYF.

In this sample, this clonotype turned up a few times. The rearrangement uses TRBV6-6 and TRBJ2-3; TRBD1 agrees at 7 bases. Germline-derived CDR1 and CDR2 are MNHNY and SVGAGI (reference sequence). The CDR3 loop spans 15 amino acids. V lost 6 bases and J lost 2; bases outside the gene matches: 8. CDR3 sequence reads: CASRLPTGLTDTQYF. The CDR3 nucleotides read TGTGCCAGCAGGCTGCCGACAGGGCTCACAGATACGCAGTATTTT.

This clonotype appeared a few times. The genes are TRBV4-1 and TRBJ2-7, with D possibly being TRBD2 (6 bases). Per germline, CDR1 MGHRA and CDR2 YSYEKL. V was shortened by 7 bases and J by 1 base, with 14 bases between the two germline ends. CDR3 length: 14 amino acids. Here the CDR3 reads CASTQGLWSYEQYF. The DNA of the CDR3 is TGCGCCAGCACCCAGGGACTTTGGTCCTACGAGCAGTACTTC.

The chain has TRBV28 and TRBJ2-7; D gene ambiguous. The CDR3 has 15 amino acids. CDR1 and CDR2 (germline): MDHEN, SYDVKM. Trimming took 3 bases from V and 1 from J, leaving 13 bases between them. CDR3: CASSFESGKSYEQYF. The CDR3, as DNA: TGTGCCAGCAGTTTCGAGTCAGGCAAGTCCTACGAGCAGTACTTC. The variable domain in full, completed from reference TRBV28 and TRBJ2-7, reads DVKVTQSSRYLVKRTGEKVFLECVQDMDHENMFWYRQDPGLGLRLIYFSYDVKMKEKGDIPEGYSVSREKKERFSLILESASTNQTSMYLCASSFESGKSYEQYFGPGTRLTVT.

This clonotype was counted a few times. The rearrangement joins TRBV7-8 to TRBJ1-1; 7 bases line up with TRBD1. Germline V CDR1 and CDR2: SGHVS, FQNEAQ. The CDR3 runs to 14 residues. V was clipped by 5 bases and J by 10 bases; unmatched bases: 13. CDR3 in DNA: TGTGCCAGCAGCCTACCAGACAGGGAAGGTGGAGCTTTCTTT. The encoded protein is CASSLPDREGGAFF.